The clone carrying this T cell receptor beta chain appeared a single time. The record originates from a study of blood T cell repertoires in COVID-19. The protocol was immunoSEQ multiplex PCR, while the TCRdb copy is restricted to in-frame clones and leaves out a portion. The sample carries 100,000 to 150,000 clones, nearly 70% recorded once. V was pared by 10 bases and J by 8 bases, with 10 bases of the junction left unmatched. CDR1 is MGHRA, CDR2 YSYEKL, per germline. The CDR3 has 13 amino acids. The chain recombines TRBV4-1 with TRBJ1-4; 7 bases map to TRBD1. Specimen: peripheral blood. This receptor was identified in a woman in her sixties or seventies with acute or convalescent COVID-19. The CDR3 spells CATGQVIREKLFF. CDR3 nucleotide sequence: TGCGCCACTGGACAGGTTATACGGGAAAAACTGTTTTTT.